This record looks at one T cell receptor (beta chain) sequence and its context. The antigen is not known. The assay was immunoSEQ multiplex PCR, and TCRdb's table has in-frame clones only and misses some. The sample holds around 450,000 clones, roughly 87% seen once. The treatment is: roughly 18 received Ad26.COV2.S at low or high dose, single or two shots; about five received placebo; per-sample allocation not given. Material that was analyzed had been drawn on day 63 after the first vaccine or placebo injection. Participants' vaccine, an Ad26 vector, delivered Wuhan-strain SARS-CoV-2 spike. CDR1 and CDR2 (germline): SQVTM, ANQGSEA. The V end lost 2 bases, the J end lost 4 bases, and 5 bases lay between the germline ends. The CDR3 runs to 11 residues. This sample is part of a study of Ad26.COV2.S vaccination and SARS-CoV-2 variants. Study details: Intramuscular Ad26.COV2.S doses were given once or twice, 56 days apart. Notes on the study in general: Assessments of TCR breadth and depth may have underestimated the total T cell responses. Among vaccine recipients, spike-specific TCR breadth exceeded that of placebo recipients.

Sample: peripheral blood, taken in a trial of Ad26.COV2.S vaccine versus placebo. The J gene is TRBJ1-1, the V gene TRBV29-1, with D unclear. This TCR was sampled from a person aged 18 to 59 who received the Ad26.COV2.S COVID-19 vaccine or a placebo. The CDR3 sequence: CSVESSTEAFF. Written as DNA, the CDR3 is TGCAGCGTTGAAAGTTCCACTGAAGCTTTCTTT.